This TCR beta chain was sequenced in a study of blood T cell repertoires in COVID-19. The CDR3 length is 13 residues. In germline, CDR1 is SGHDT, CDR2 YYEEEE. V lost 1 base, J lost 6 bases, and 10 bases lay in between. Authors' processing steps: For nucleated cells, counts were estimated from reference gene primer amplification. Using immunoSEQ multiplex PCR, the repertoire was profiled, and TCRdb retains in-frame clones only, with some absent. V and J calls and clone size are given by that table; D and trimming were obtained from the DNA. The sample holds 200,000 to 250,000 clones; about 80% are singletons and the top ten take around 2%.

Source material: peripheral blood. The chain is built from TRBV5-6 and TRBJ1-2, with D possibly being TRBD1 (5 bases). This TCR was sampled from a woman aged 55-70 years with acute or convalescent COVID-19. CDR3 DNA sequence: TGTGCCAGCAGCTTGTATAAGGGGCATGGCTACACCTTC. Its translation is CASSLYKGHGYTF.